This TCR beta chain derives from a study of T-cell reconstitution after alpha-beta-depleted transplantation in children. Germline lookup yields CDR1 SEHNR and CDR2 FQNEAQ (reference sequence). Trimming removed 5 bases from V and 3 bases from J; junction bases left unmatched: 4. CDR3 length: 15 amino acids. Unique molecular identifiers were incorporated when the TCRbeta library was constructed. TCRdb recomputed calls from the PCR reads with MiXCR, one row per CDR3 protein. The table has roughly 350,000 distinct CDR3 sequences, approximately 10% seen once. This clonotype was found a few times. The source material was PBMCs from the stem cell graft donor, sampled from the stem cell graft. V is TRBV7-9 and J is TRBJ2-7; the match to TRBD2 covers 13 bases. The TCR originated in a human donor who donated a stem cell graft to a child with acute lymphoblastic leukemia. The CDR3 DNA reads as TGTGCCAGCAGCACGGGACTAGCGGGGCTCTACGAGCAGTACTTC. It translates to CASSTGLAGLYEQYF. Looking up the rest from reference TRBV7-9 and TRBJ2-7 gives the full variable domain: DTGVSQNPRHKITKRGQNVTFRCDPISEHNRLYWYRQTLGQGPEFLTYFQNEAQLEKSRLLSDRFSAERPKGSFSTLEIQRTEQGDSAMYLCASSTGLAGLYEQYFGPGTRLTVT.